The rows below give T cell receptor beta chains drawn from one sample of a study of blood T cells in healthy people across ages. TCRdb used MiXCR to reprocess the 5' RACE reads, holding one entry per CDR3 protein. In the table there are 1.5 million to 2 million distinct CDR3 sequences, about 50% of which are singletons. Sequenced material: blood. Receptor source: a woman aged 40 to 55 in good health. Both conserved end residues are part of each CDR3. D genes are given only for firm matches. Expanded clones get a size class; other rows say once, few or many, or leave the size out.

NA | TRBJ2-1 | TRBD2 | TRBV24-1 | TGTGCCACCAGTGATGTTAGCGGGGGCCAAGGGAATGAGCAGTTCTTC | CATSDVSGGQGNEQFF
NA | TRBJ2-1 | NA | TRBV14 | TGTGCCAGCAGCCAAGAAGGGCGGGCAGGCCATGCGGGGAATGAGCAGTTCTTC | CASSQEGRAGHAGNEQFF
NA | TRBJ2-7 | NA | TRBV6-6 | TGTGCCAGCAGTTACTCGGGTGAGGGGAACGAGCAGTACTTC | CASSYSGEGNEQYF
once | TRBJ1-2 | NA | TRBV5-8 | TGTGCCAGCAGCTTGGGTTCTTTTTTCTATGGCTACACCTTC | CASSLGSFFYGYTF
NA | TRBJ2-5 | TRBD1 | TRBV28 | TGTGCCAGCAGCTCGGTAGGGACAGGGGATAAGACCCAGTACTTC | CASSSVGTGDKTQYF
NA | TRBJ1-2 | TRBD1 | TRBV5-5 | TGTGCCAGCAGCTCAACAGGGGAGGGTAACTATGGCTACACCTTC | CASSSTGEGNYGYTF
NA | TRBJ2-7 | NA | TRBV10-3 | TGTGCCATCAGTGAGTCCCCGGACAGCTCCTACGAGCAGTACTTC | CAISESPDSSYEQYF
NA | TRBJ1-1 | TRBD1 | TRBV6-1 | TGTGCCAGCAGTGAAGGGACAGGGAACACTGAAGCTTTCTTT | CASSEGTGNTEAFF
few | TRBJ2-5 | TRBD2 | TRBV5-8 | TGTGCCAGCAGCTTGGGCTCGAGCGGGGGGTTTGAGACCCAGTACTTC | CASSLGSSGGFETQYF
few | TRBJ2-5 | TRBD1 | TRBV6-5 | TGTGCCAGCAGTTACCACTACCACAGGGGGCGGGAGACCCAGTACTTC | CASSYHYHRGRETQYF
NA | TRBJ2-2 | TRBD2 | TRBV4-2 | TGTGCCAGCAGCCTTTACCTAGCGGGGGGGGCCGGGGAGCTGTTTTTT | CASSLYLAGGAGELFF
once | TRBJ2-1 | TRBD2 | TRBV20-1 | TGCAGTGCCGAGTCGTGGCGGGGGGGCACCCTCAATGAGCAGTTCTTC | CSAESWRGGTLNEQFF
NA | TRBJ2-1 | NA | TRBV9 | TGTGCCGGCAGCGTAGACAGCGGCTCCTACAATGAGCAGTTCTTC | CAGSVDSGSYNEQFF
once | TRBJ1-4 | NA | TRBV14 | TGTGCCAGCAGCCAAAAGAAGTTATCTAATGAAAAACTGTTTTTT | CASSQKKLSNEKLFF
few | TRBJ2-7 | NA | TRBV20-1 | TGCAGTGCTAGGCGCGGGGAGCACCAGTACTTC | CSARRGEHQYF
NA | TRBJ2-5 | TRBD2 | TRBV13 | TGTGCCAGCAGCTTAGGGGCGGGGGGAATCCAAGAGACCCAGTACTTC | CASSLGAGGIQETQYF
once | TRBJ2-3 | TRBD2 | TRBV5-1 | TGCGCCAGCAGCTCATTACCGGGCCTAGCGGGGACTAGCACAGATACGCAGTATTTT | CASSSLPGLAGTSTDTQYF
NA | TRBJ2-4 | TRBD2 | TRBV6-2/TRBV6-3 | TGTGCCAGCACCATCGGACTAGCGTGGGAAAACATTCAGTACTTC | CASTIGLAWENIQYF
few | TRBJ2-5 | NA | TRBV6-6 | TGTGCCAGCGGGATCCAAGAGACCCAGTACTTC | CASGIQETQYF
NA | TRBJ2-7 | NA | TRBV5-5 | TGTGCCAGCAGCTTGGACCCACCAGCCCTCTACGAGCAGTACTTC | CASSLDPPALYEQYF
once | TRBJ2-5 | TRBD1 | TRBV5-1 | TGCGCCAGCAGCACCACCGGGACAGGGTTAACGAGAGAGACCCAGTACTTC | CASSTTGTGLTRETQYF
NA | TRBJ2-7 | TRBD2 | TRBV15 | TGTGCCACCAGCAGTCTGGGTTCGGGAGGCTACGAGCAGTACTTC | CATSSLGSGGYEQYF
NA | TRBJ2-7 | TRBD2 | TRBV5-1 | TGCGCCAGCAGAGGGACTAGCGGTGGTGAGCAGTACTTC | CASRGTSGGEQYF
once | TRBJ1-6 | NA | TRBV5-1 | TGCGCCAGCAGCTTGTACGCAGGGGCGGGGAATTCACCCCTCCACTTT | CASSLYAGAGNSPLHF
NA | TRBJ2-1 | TRBD1 | TRBV7-9 | TGTGCCAGCAGCTCGGAAGGACAGGGAAGATTGTTCTTC | CASSSEGQGRLFF
once | TRBJ1-1 | NA | TRBV7-9 | TGTGCCAGCAGCTTTAGGGGACCCGACACTGAAGCTTTCTTT | CASSFRGPDTEAFF
NA | TRBJ2-5 | TRBD2 | TRBV24-1 | TGTGCCACCAGTAATCCAGCGGGGGTTGAGACCCAGTACTTC | CATSNPAGVETQYF
NA | TRBJ1-2 | TRBD1 | TRBV28 | TGTGCCAGCAGGGATCTACCGGGACAGAGCTATGGCTACACCTTC | CASRDLPGQSYGYTF
many | TRBJ2-1 | NA | TRBV9 | TGTGCCAGCAGCGTAGGAGCCGGGAACGATGAGCAGTTCTTC | CASSVGAGNDEQFF
NA | TRBJ2-7 | TRBD1 | TRBV4-1 | TGCGCCAGCAGCCAAGGACAGGGAGTCAGGTACGAGCAGTACTTC | CASSQGQGVRYEQYF
few | TRBJ2-5 | TRBD2 | TRBV4-2 | TGTGCCAGCAGCCAAGATATTCGACTAGCGGGGGTGCAAGAGACCCAGTACTTC | CASSQDIRLAGVQETQYF
few | TRBJ2-5 | TRBD1 | TRBV6-5 | TGTGCCAGCAGGGGGCTACGGACAGGACAAGAGACCCAGTACTTC | CASRGLRTGQETQYF
NA | TRBJ2-5 | TRBD2 | TRBV5-1 | TGCGCCAGCAGCCATGGACTAGCGGGTCTGGAGACCCAGTACTTC | CASSHGLAGLETQYF
NA | TRBJ2-5 | NA | TRBV18 | TGTGCCAGCTCACCGATACAGCGGTCAGAGACCCAGTACTTC | CASSPIQRSETQYF
few | TRBJ2-5 | NA | TRBV29-1 | TGCAGCGTGGAGGCCCCGGGCGTTGTTGAGACCCAGTACTTC | CSVEAPGVVETQYF
NA | TRBJ2-1 | NA | TRBV27 | TGTGCCAGCAGTTTATATGAGACGGCCTCGGGGGAGTTCTTC | CASSLYETASGEFF
few | TRBJ2-7 | NA | TRBV4-3 | TGCGCCAGCAGCCAATATCGGTCCACGGAAAACCTCTTCTACGAGCAGTACTTC | CASSQYRSTENLFYEQYF
NA | TRBJ1-4 | NA | TRBV4-3 | TGCGCCAGCAGCCAAGACAAGGGTGTGGAGAAACTGTTTTTT | CASSQDKGVEKLFF
NA | TRBJ1-5 | TRBD1 | TRBV20-1 | TGCAGTGCTAGAGCAGGGGGAAACAATCAGCCCCAGCATTTT | CSARAGGNNQPQHF
NA | TRBJ1-4 | TRBD1 | TRBV6-6 | TGTACCAGCAGGGACAGGGGAGGTGGGGAAAAACTGTTTTTT | CTSRDRGGGEKLFF
NA | TRBJ2-1 | NA | TRBV10-3 | TGTGCCATCAGTGACCAGACAGGGACTTACAATGAGCAGTTCTTC | CAISDQTGTYNEQFF